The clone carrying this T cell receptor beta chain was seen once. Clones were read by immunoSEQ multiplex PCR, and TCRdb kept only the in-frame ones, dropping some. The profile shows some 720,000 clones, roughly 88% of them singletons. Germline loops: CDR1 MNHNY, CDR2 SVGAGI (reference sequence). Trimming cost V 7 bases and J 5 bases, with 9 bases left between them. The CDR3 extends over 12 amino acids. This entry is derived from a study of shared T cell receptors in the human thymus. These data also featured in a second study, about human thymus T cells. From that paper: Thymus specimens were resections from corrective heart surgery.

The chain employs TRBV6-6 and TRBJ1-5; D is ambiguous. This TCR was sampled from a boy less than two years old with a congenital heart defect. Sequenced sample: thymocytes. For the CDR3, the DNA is TGTGCCAGCACGGTGCCCGATCAGCCCCAGCATTTT. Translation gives CASTVPDQPQHF.